These 17 T cell receptor beta chains were sequenced from one sample in a study of T cells in Graves' hyperthyroidism and ophthalmopathy. Template material for amplifying TCR beta CDR3 regions consisted of RNA transcripts. RT-PCR in the first round (using the HTBI primer set) targeted the TCR CDR3. MiXCR, run by TCRdb on the multiplex PCR reads, gives a single entry per CDR3 protein. The sample includes around 600,000 distinct CDR3 sequences, about 14% of them seen just once. The sequenced sample was blood. The receptors come from a woman aged 45-65 years with Graves' ophthalmopathy.

The rearrangement joins TRBV4-3 to TRBJ2-7; no firm D call. Germline V gene sequence: CDR1 LGHNA, CDR2 YSLEER. V shed 0 bases and J shed 5 bases, with 17 bases lying between them. The CDR3 has 16 residues. DNA for the CDR3: TGCGCCAGCAGCCAAGATCCGGCATTGCCGGGCGACGAGCAGTACTTC. Translating it yields CASSQDPALPGDEQYF.

This rearrangement joins TRBV7-9 to TRBJ1-1; TRBD1 matches at 10 bases. V shed 7 bases and J 1 base; nucleotides not matched to a gene: 3. Germline V gene data show CDR1 as SEHNR and CDR2 as FQNEAQ (reference sequence). CDR3 length: 14 amino acids. CDR3: CASKGQGENTEAFF. CDR3 DNA: TGTGCCAGCAAAGGACAGGGGGAGAACACTGAAGCTTTCTTT.

The chain has TRBV5-5 and TRBJ2-5, with D possibly TRBD1 on 5 matching bases. The V end was cut by 1 base, the J end by 1 base, with 14 bases between. The CDR3 loop spans 16 amino acids. CDR1 SGHKS and CDR2 YYEKEE come from the germline V gene (reference sequence). The CDR3 region has the DNA TGTGCCAGCAGCTTGCAGTTTGGGGCGGCCCAAGAGACCCAGTACTTC. This translates into CASSLQFGAAQETQYF.

J is TRBJ2-2 and V is TRBV12-3 or TRBV12-4; D is possibly TRBD2 (6 bases). This CDR3 region has 17 residues. The V gene lost 4 bases and the J gene lost 0 bases, with 15 bases spanning the gap. The CDR3 reads CASSYAGPITNTGELFF. CDR3 DNA: TGTGCCAGCAGTTACGCGGGACCGATTACGAACACCGGGGAGCTGTTTTTT.

This clonotype was seen at least ten times. This chain links TRBV3-1 with TRBJ2-1; D perhaps matches TRBD1 (5 bases). The CDR3 runs to 14 residues. Trimming pared 5 bases from V and 2 bases from J, leaving 10 bases between. Germline lookup yields CDR1 LGHDT and CDR2 YNNKEL (reference sequence). CDR3 loop: CASSKGAAYNEQFF. CDR3 nucleotide sequence: TGTGCCAGCAGCAAAGGGGCTGCCTACAATGAGCAGTTCTTC.

The chain uses TRBV28 and TRBJ2-1; 15 bases align to TRBD2. V shed 4 bases and J 2 bases; nucleotides not matched to a gene: 9. The CDR3 sequence is 19 residues long. Looked up from germline, CDR1 is MDHEN and CDR2 is SYDVKM. Here the CDR3 reads CASSSPGLAGGLTYNEQFF. In DNA, the CDR3 is TGTGCCAGCAGTTCTCCGGGACTAGCGGGAGGACTGACCTACAATGAGCAGTTCTTC.

This clonotype was seen many times. The V and J genes are TRBV28 and TRBJ2-1; 14 bases line up with TRBD2. The trim removed 3 bases at V and 10 bases at J, leaving 8 bases unmatched. The CDR3 consists of 16 residues. The germline V gene encodes CDR1 MDHEN and CDR2 SYDVKM. DNA of the CDR3: TGTGCCAGCAGTTTGGGACTAGCGGGAGCCCTCGGGGAGCAGTTCTTC. Protein: CASSLGLAGALGEQFF.

Comment on this clonotype: Given a much more abundant clone one base away, this may be a read error. The chain carries TRBV7-2 and TRBJ2-3; a possible D gene is TRBD2 (6 bases). Germline-derived CDR1 and CDR2 are SGHTA and FQGNSA. The CDR3 consists of 14 residues. The CDR3 loop is CVSSRREVADTQYF. CDR3 in DNA: TGTGTCAGCAGCCGAAGGGAGGTCGCAGATACGCAGTATTTT.

This clonotype appeared many times. The chain recombines TRBV28 with TRBJ2-7, with 7 bases that match TRBD2. The ends lost 5 bases at V and 3 bases at J; junction bases unmatched: 10. The CDR3 runs 15 residues. Germline loops: CDR1 MDHEN, CDR2 SYDVKM. CDR3 amino acids: CASSREGGLYYEQYF. As DNA, the CDR3 is TGTGCCAGCAGTAGGGAGGGCGGGCTATACTACGAGCAGTACTTC.

This clonotype was picked up a small number of times. The chain uses TRBV6-1 and TRBJ1-1; TRBD1 is a possible D gene (6 bases). V lost 5 bases to trimming and J lost 0 bases, with 13 bases between them. CDR1 is MNHNS and CDR2 is SASEGT in the germline V gene. The CDR3 length is 15 residues. The CDR3 reads CASSPPDSLNTEAFF. The CDR3 DNA reads as TGTGCCAGCAGTCCGCCGGACAGCCTGAACACTGAAGCTTTCTTT.

This clonotype was recorded many times. This chain joins TRBV6-5 and TRBJ2-3; TRBD2 is a possible D gene (6 bases). The V gene lost 6 bases and the J gene lost 2 bases, with 18 bases spanning the gap. Germline assignment: CDR1 MNHEY and CDR2 SVGAGI. The CDR3 loop spans 16 amino acids. The CDR3 DNA sequence: TGTGCCAGCAGACCTGGGAGTAGCGGAATCACAGATACGCAGTATTTT. Amino acids: CASRPGSSGITDTQYF.

This clonotype was observed many times. This chain joins TRBV6-2 or TRBV6-3 and TRBJ1-1; tentative D call: TRBD1 (5 bases). The V end was cut by 2 bases, the J end by 0 bases, with 13 bases between. Germline lookup yields CDR1 MNHEY and CDR2 SVGEGT. This CDR3 spans 16 amino acids. The CDR3 DNA is TGTGCCAGCAGTTACCAACCCGGGACGGTGAACACTGAAGCTTTCTTT. Its translation is CASSYQPGTVNTEAFF.

In this sample, this clonotype turned up many times. The rearrangement links TRBV15 to TRBJ2-7, with 12 bases identical to TRBD1. Germline trimming cut 3 bases from V and 6 bases from J; bases unmatched to any gene: 3. The length of the CDR3 is 14 residues. Germline CDR1 reads LNHNV; CDR2 reads YYDKDF (reference sequence). CDR3 nucleotide sequence: TGTGCCACCAGCAGGGGACAGGGGGCTCGCGAGCAGTACTTC. Translation gives CATSRGQGAREQYF.

This clonotype was recorded many times. V gene TRBV28 combines with J gene TRBJ2-3, with no clear D. V gave up 3 bases and J gave up 3 bases, with 13 bases separating them. The CDR3 is made up of 15 amino acids. The germline V gene encodes CDR1 MDHEN and CDR2 SYDVKM. Here the CDR3 DNA reads TGTGCCAGCAGTTTCCCGGACCTGGTAACAGATACGCAGTATTTT. This encodes CASSFPDLVTDTQYF.

Many counts were recorded for this clonotype. This chain uses TRBV5-1 with TRBJ2-5; D not resolved. This CDR3 spans 14 amino acids. Looked up from germline, CDR1 is SGHRS and CDR2 is YFSETQ. Between the trimmed V and J ends, which lost 1 base and 1 base, there was a span of 8 bases. In nucleotides, the CDR3 is TGCGCCAGCAGCTTGTGGGCTTCCCAAGAGACCCAGTACTTC. Translation: CASSLWASQETQYF.

This clonotype came up many times. The V gene is TRBV6-1, the J gene TRBJ2-7, with no clear D. The CDR3 covers 15 residues. Germline loops: CDR1 MNHNS, CDR2 SASEGT. Trimming left V 1 base short and J 6 bases short, with 16 bases between. As DNA, the CDR3 is TGTGCCAGCAGTGAAGGGAGACAACTAAAAGGCGAGCAGTACTTC. Translated: CASSEGRQLKGEQYF.

This clonotype was seen many times. This rearrangement joins TRBV7-2 to TRBJ2-4; possibly TRBD1 for D (8 bases). Germline V lookup: CDR1 SGHTA, CDR2 FQGNSA. Trimming stripped 5 bases from V and 7 bases from J, with 21 bases between. This CDR3 is built from 16 residues. In DNA form, the CDR3 reads TGTGCCAGCAGCCACAGGGGGGGCGGGAAGGAGAACATTCAGTACTTC. This codes for CASSHRGGGKENIQYF.